This TCR beta chain was sequenced in a study of shared clonotypes between healthy human individuals. Findings and limits, study-wide: For sorted subsets, rarefaction showed incomplete sequencing despite large depth. The sampled material consisted only of blood, and tissue repertoires are likely to differ. All-four-donor shared clonotypes had higher generation probabilities than non-shared clonotypes did.

Generated by immunoSEQ multiplex PCR, the TCRdb table keeps only in-frame clones and is missing some. This table has approximately 590,000 clones, less than 97% appearing once. The germline gives CDR1 SQVTM, CDR2 ANQGSEA. This CDR3 is 11 amino acids long. Trimming left V 5 bases short and J 8 bases short, with 12 bases between. Positively selected for CCR7, the CD45RO-negative cells used as naive CD8 cells excluded terminally differentiated effector memory CD45RA+ cells. The donors, all of them Caucasian adults, lived in Nashville, Tennessee. Concerning this clone: The target antigen is unknown.

The clonotype was recovered from a woman younger than 45 in good health. The source material was naive CD8+ T cells sorted from blood. V gene TRBV29-1 combines with J gene TRBJ1-1; possible D gene TRBD1, 6 bases. This CDR3 is CSVNRVSEAFF. The CDR3 bases are TGCAGCGTTAACAGGGTCTCGGAAGCTTTCTTT.